A single sample is the source of the 25 T cell receptor beta chains below, sequenced in a study of molecular identifiers for immune sequencing clone quantification. MiXCR, applied by TCRdb to the PCR reads, yields one record per CDR3 protein. The sample records just over 35,000 distinct CDR3 sequences, about 20% being singletons. Sequences were obtained from naive CD8+ T cells from blood, with Jurkat cell RNA spiked in. This sample's subset: FACS-sorted CD8+CD4-CCR7+CD45RA+ naive T cells. The receptors stem from a human donor in good health. Some libraries in this study had Jurkat cell RNA spiked in.

The sample holds one count of this clonotype. The chain couples TRBV7-9 to TRBJ2-1, with 8 bases identical to TRBD1. Germline values: CDR1 SEHNR, CDR2 FQNEAQ (reference sequence). With 6 bases clipped from V and 0 bases from J, the junction kept 7 bases outside the gene matches. There are 16 residues in the CDR3. The CDR3 coding sequence is TGTGCCAGCAGACAAGCCACAGGGGGCTCCTACAATGAGCAGTTCTTC. This sequence encodes CASRQATGGSYNEQFF.

This clonotype was found many times. The chain joins TRBV6-5 to TRBJ2-7; D assignment may be TRBD1 or TRBD2 (6 bases each). Germline V gives CDR1 MNHEY, CDR2 SVGAGI. CDR3 length: 18 residues. Trimming cost V 6 bases and J 3 bases, with 27 bases left between them. The CDR3 is CASRSDRRYTRRDYEQYF. CDR3 nucleotides: TGTGCCAGCAGATCAGACAGGCGTTATACCCGGCGGGACTACGAGCAGTACTTC.

The table lists this clonotype with many counts. The chain links TRBV19 to TRBJ1-5; D possibly corresponds to TRBD1 (5 bases). Germline V lookup: CDR1 LNHDA, CDR2 SQIVND (reference sequence). The CDR3 is 16 amino acids. Trimming cost V 1 base and J 2 bases, with 12 bases left between them. The CDR3 sequence is CASSIGLGDGNQPQHF. In nucleotides, the CDR3 is TGTGCCAGTAGTATAGGATTAGGGGACGGCAATCAGCCCCAGCATTTT.

Notes on this clonotype: An end of the junction does not agree with germline; a read error may underlie this. The chain combines TRBV29-1 with TRBJ2-5, with 10 bases aligning to TRBD2. This CDR3 spans 15 amino acids. Per germline, CDR1 SQVTM and CDR2 ANQGSEA. The CDR3 loop reads CSVEGSSGRSEAQYF. CDR3 in DNA: TGCAGCGTTGAAGGTTCTAGCGGGAGATCAGAGGCCCAGTACTTC.

This clonotype occurred many times. The chain links TRBV7-2 to TRBJ2-7; D gene uncertain. Trimming left V 0 bases short and J 1 base short, with 4 bases between. Per the germline V gene, CDR1 is SGHTA and CDR2 is FQGNSA. CDR3 size: 13 residues. CDR3 in DNA: TGTGCCAGCAGCTTAGCTCAGTCCTACGAGCAGTACTTC. Translation: CASSLAQSYEQYF.

This clonotype showed up many times. The J gene is TRBJ1-5, the V gene TRBV4-1; no clear D gene. The CDR3 has 15 residues. Germline CDR1 is MGHRA and CDR2 is YSYEKL. V lost 3 bases to trimming and J lost 2 bases, with 11 bases between them. The chain's CDR3 is CASSQQPEGNQPQHF. The CDR3 coding sequence is TGCGCCAGCAGCCAGCAGCCAGAGGGCAATCAGCCCCAGCATTTT.

CDR3 nucleotide sequence: TGTGCCAGCTCACCCTACCAGGAATACTCCTACGAGCAGTACTTC. It encodes CASSPYQEYSYEQYF. The gene calls are TRBV18 and TRBJ2-7; D call uncertain. Germline assignment: CDR1 KGHSH and CDR2 LQKENI. The CDR3 runs to 15 residues. Trimming removed 3 bases at V and 0 bases at J, with 12 bases between.

This clonotype appeared many times. The chain couples TRBV5-4 to TRBJ2-6; TRBD1 is a possible D gene (5 bases). The CDR3 covers 15 residues. V lost 2 bases to trimming and J lost 4 bases, with 10 bases between them. Per germline, CDR1 SGHNT and CDR2 YYREEE (reference sequence). This chain's CDR3 is CASSFRVGGANVLTF. The CDR3 nucleotides read TGTGCCAGCAGCTTCAGGGTCGGCGGGGCCAACGTCCTGACTTTC.

This clonotype was counted many times. The chain's CDR3 is CASSPPGLVNEQYF. The CDR3 DNA follows: TGTGCCAGCAGCCCGCCGGGACTAGTGAACGAGCAGTACTTC. The chain has TRBV13 and TRBJ2-7; 8 bases are a match to TRBD2. From germline, CDR1 is PRHDT and CDR2 FYEKMQ (reference sequence). There are 14 residues in the CDR3. The ends lost 5 bases at V and 5 bases at J; junction bases unmatched: 8.

About this clonotype itself: A much bigger clone sits one base away, suggesting this may be a read error. The J gene is TRBJ2-1, the V gene TRBV6-6; TRBD1 might be the D (5 bases). The germline V gene has CDR1 MNHNY and CDR2 SVGAGI (reference sequence). The CDR3 runs to 14 residues. The CDR3 is CARSYSQGRDEQFF. For the CDR3, the DNA is TGTGCCCGCAGTTACTCCCAGGGCCGGGATGAGCAGTTCTTC.

This clonotype was counted at least ten times. The genes are TRBV10-3 and TRBJ2-3, with 12 nucleotides matching TRBD2. Germline CDR1 ENHRY, CDR2 SYGVKD. This CDR3 region has 16 residues. Trimming cost V 3 bases and J 3 bases; bases outside gene matches: 4. The CDR3 DNA reads as TGTGCCATCAGTGACCCAACTAGCGGGGGGACAGATACGCAGTATTTT. It specifies CAISDPTSGGTDTQYF.

In the case of this clonotype: A much larger clone differs from this one at a single base, so this may be a read error. The V call is TRBV5-1, the J call TRBJ1-2, with D tentatively TRBD1 (6 bases). The CDR3 runs to 15 residues. Germline V gene data show CDR1 as SGHRS and CDR2 as YFSETQ. Trimming stripped 4 bases from V and 5 bases from J, with 18 bases between. CDR3 protein: CASSVERTVFYGYTF. The CDR3, as DNA: TGCGCCAGCAGCGTTGAAAGGACAGTGTTTTATGGCTACACCTTC.

This clonotype was recorded at least ten times. This chain connects TRBV7-9 to TRBJ1-1; tentative D call: TRBD1 (6 bases). With 7 bases removed from V and 0 bases from J, the gap between germline ends came to 18 bases. Germline V gene sequence: CDR1 SEHNR, CDR2 FQNEAQ (reference sequence). The CDR3 runs 16 residues. CDR3 bases: TGTGCCAGCACCTATCTCTCGGGGGCATTGAACACTGAAGCTTTCTTT. Residues: CASTYLSGALNTEAFF. The whole variable domain, filled in from reference TRBV7-9 and TRBJ1-1, reads DTGVSQNPRHKITKRGQNVTFRCDPISEHNRLYWYRQTLGQGPEFLTYFQNEAQLEKSRLLSDRFSAERPKGSFSTLEIQRTEQGDSAMYLCASTYLSGALNTEAFFGQGTRLTVV.

There are many counts of this clonotype. CDR3 DNA sequence: TGTGCCAGCAGCGAACTGCGAAGCTCTGGGGCCAACGTCCTGACTTTC. Encoded protein: CASSELRSSGANVLTF. The V and J genes are TRBV14 and TRBJ2-6, with D uncertain. CDR3 length equals 16 residues. CDR1 and CDR2 (germline): SGHDN, FVKESK. Trimming shortened V by 5 bases and J by 0 bases, and 11 bases separated the two germline ends.

This clonotype was found many times. The rearrangement links TRBV3-1 to TRBJ2-2, with D unclear. This CDR3 has 18 amino acids. V shed 0 bases and J shed 0 bases, with 14 bases lying between them. CDR1 and CDR2 from the germline V gene are LGHDT and YNNKEL (reference sequence). The CDR3 DNA reads TGTGCCAGCAGCCAAGAAGGGCCCGACATCGCGAACACCGGGGAGCTGTTTTTT. This translates into CASSQEGPDIANTGELFF.

This clonotype was counted only a few times. The V call is TRBV24-1, the J call TRBJ2-3; TRBD2 is a possible D gene (5 bases). Germline V gene sequence: CDR1 KGHDR, CDR2 SFDVKD. There are 15 residues in the CDR3. Trimming shortened V by 0 bases and J by 3 bases, and 9 bases separated the two germline ends. The CDR3 region is CATSDLNSGTDTQYF. The CDR3 DNA reads TGTGCCACCAGTGATTTGAACAGCGGAACAGATACGCAGTATTTT.

This clonotype was picked up a small number of times. The genes are TRBV12-3 or TRBV12-4 and TRBJ2-1; D possibly uses TRBD1 or TRBD2 (6 bases each). This CDR3 comprises 16 residues. Trimming removed 3 bases at V and 2 bases at J, with 14 bases between. The CDR3 DNA is TGTGCCAGCAGTTTTCGATCCGGGGGCGCCTACAATGAGCAGTTCTTC. This codes for CASSFRSGGAYNEQFF.

The chain combines TRBV12-3 or TRBV12-4 with TRBJ2-1; D gene ambiguous. Trimming shortened V by 6 bases and J by 5 bases, and 20 bases separated the two germline ends. CDR3 size: 16 residues. The CDR3 spells CASSDPAAQGHNEQFF. Written as DNA, the CDR3 is TGTGCCAGCAGCGATCCGGCGGCCCAAGGACACAATGAGCAGTTCTTC.

This clonotype was recorded many times. This chain uses TRBV27 with TRBJ2-7, with 9 nucleotides matching TRBD2. Looked up from germline, CDR1 is MNHEY and CDR2 is SMNVEV (reference sequence). The V segment lost 2 bases and the J segment 4 bases; nucleotides outside the gene matches: 0. The CDR3 is 13 amino acids. CDR3 DNA: TGTGCCAGCAGTTTAACTAGCGGGTACGAGCAGTACTTC. This encodes CASSLTSGYEQYF.

The chain has TRBV27 and TRBJ2-7; D may match TRBD1 or TRBD2 (5 bases each). Trimming shortened V by 3 bases and J by 2 bases, and 8 bases separated the two germline ends. Germline values: CDR1 MNHEY, CDR2 SMNVEV (reference sequence). The CDR3 is 13 residues long. The CDR3 bases are TGTGCCAGCAGTTTGAGGGGAACCTACGAGCAGTACTTC. Protein product: CASSLRGTYEQYF.

This clonotype occurred many times. This rearrangement joins TRBV7-6 to TRBJ2-3; 9 bases agree with TRBD2. This CDR3 region has 16 residues. Germline CDR1 and CDR2: SGHVS and FNYEAQ. Unmatched junction bases numbered 4, after V lost 1 base and J lost 2 bases. The CDR3, as DNA: TGTGCCAGCAGCTTAGGGACTAGCGAGTACACAGATACGCAGTATTTT. It specifies CASSLGTSEYTDTQYF.

This clonotype has at least ten counts. J is TRBJ2-3 and V is TRBV9; 10 nucleotides match TRBD2. The CDR3 has 17 residues. The trim removed 0 bases at V and 5 bases at J, leaving 9 bases unmatched. Per the germline V gene, CDR1 is SGDLS and CDR2 is YYNGEE. Here the CDR3 DNA reads TGTGCCAGCAGCGTAGTAAGCGGGGGGGCCGAGGGAGATACGCAGTATTTT. It is translated as CASSVVSGGAEGDTQYF.

This clonotype was seen at least ten times. The chain couples TRBV3-1 to TRBJ2-3; D uncertain. Germline CDR1 LGHDT, CDR2 YNNKEL (reference sequence). V lost 4 bases, J lost 6 bases, and 8 bases lay in between. The CDR3 is made up of 12 amino acids. The DNA for the CDR3 is TGTGCCAGCAGCCCCGGCGATGATACGCAGTATTTT. Residues: CASSPGDDTQYF.

This clonotype was found many times. The chain couples TRBV4-3 to TRBJ2-4; D is unclear. There are 18 residues in the CDR3. Germline V gives CDR1 LGHNA, CDR2 YSLEER. V was cut by 0 bases and J by 0 bases, with 15 bases left in between. CDR3 coding DNA: TGCGCCAGCAGCCAAGAATCGGGCAGACTCCTAGCCAAAAACATTCAGTACTTC. This encodes CASSQESGRLLAKNIQYF.

This clonotype has ten or more counts. The chain has TRBV28 and TRBJ2-5; D gene ambiguous. Trimming shortened V by 7 bases and J by 1 base, and 4 bases separated the two germline ends. CDR3 length: 11 amino acids. The germline V gene has CDR1 MDHEN and CDR2 SYDVKM. In DNA, the CDR3 is TGTGCCAGCACGGTCCAAGAGACCCAGTACTTC. As protein: CASTVQETQYF. The entire variable domain, with the rest obtained from reference TRBV28 and TRBJ2-5, is as follows: DVKVTQSSRYLVKRTGEKVFLECVQDMDHENMFWYRQDPGLGLRLIYFSYDVKMKEKGDIPEGYSVSREKKERFSLILESASTNQTSMYLCASTVQETQYFGPGTRLLVL.